Each of the 23 T cell receptor beta chains below was sequenced from the same sample in a study of blood T cells in healthy people across ages. Together with a sample-barcoded 5' primer, a J-beta primer mix was included in a second PCR lasting about 6 to 12 cycles. TCRdb analysed the 5' RACE reads with MiXCR anew, one entry per CDR3 protein. The sample carries about 690,000 distinct CDR3 sequences, around 41% recorded once. The sequencing input was blood. These receptors all stem from a man at least 80 years old in good health.

This clonotype was seen only a few times. The rearrangement links TRBV30 to TRBJ2-3, with D perhaps TRBD2 (6 bases). Germline V gene lookup returns CDR1 GTSNPN and CDR2 SVGIG (reference sequence). This CDR3 has 14 residues. Deletions cut 2 bases from V and 2 bases from J, with 11 bases between. The CDR3 region has the DNA TGTGCCTGGAGTTCCCAGGGACTCACAGATACGCAGTATTTT. It translates to CAWSSQGLTDTQYF.

Note on this clonotype: The germline gene is not matched at one end of the junction; a read error may be the cause. The genes are TRBV20-1 and TRBJ2-6; D remains unclear. The CDR3 is 16 amino acids. Germline values: CDR1 DFQATT, CDR2 SNEGSKA (reference sequence). CDR3 protein: CSAREGANSVANVLTF. CDR3 DNA: TGCAGTGCTAGAGAAGGAGCGAACTCTGTGGCCAACGTCCTGACTTTC.

This clonotype has just a few counts. The chain links TRBV6-5 to TRBJ1-2; D gene ambiguous. Deletions cut 2 bases from V and 6 bases from J, with 16 bases between. Germline V lookup: CDR1 MNHEY, CDR2 SVGAGI. This CDR3 contains 15 residues. DNA of the CDR3: TGTGCCAGCAGTTACGGTGGCGAGAGGCTTGATGGCTACACCTTC. Amino acid sequence: CASSYGGERLDGYTF.

This chain connects TRBV20-1 to TRBJ1-3; D gene uncertain. There are 12 residues in the CDR3. Germline loops: CDR1 DFQATT, CDR2 SNEGSKA (reference sequence). The CDR3 spells CSVVYYGNTIYF. The CDR3 DNA is TGCAGCGTCGTATACTATGGAAACACCATATATTTT.

This clonotype was counted ten times or more. J is TRBJ2-1 and V is TRBV2; no definite D call. The length of the CDR3 is 13 residues. V shed 8 bases and J shed 1 base, with 9 bases lying between them. Germline assignment: CDR1 SNHLY and CDR2 FYNNEI. CDR3 bases: TGTGCCAGCGGGCCGACATCCTACAATGAGCAGTTCTTC. This encodes CASGPTSYNEQFF.

The chain carries TRBV20-1 and TRBJ2-5; D is undetermined. The closer fit of TRBJ2-7 to the DNA end suggests the J call may be wrong. CDR1 and CDR2 (germline): DFQATT, SNEGSKA (reference sequence). The CDR3 runs 11 residues. CDR3 residues: CSVRLDYEQYF. CDR3 bases: TGCAGTGTTCGACTGGACTACGAGCAGTACTTC.

The rearrangement uses TRBV5-1 and TRBJ1-1; 10 bases are a match to TRBD1. Germline CDR1 and CDR2: SGHRS and YFSETQ. The CDR3 loop spans 15 amino acids. V dropped 3 bases and J dropped 5; count of bases not matched to a gene: 7. CDR3 bases: TGCGCCAGCAGCTACTCGGACAGGGGGTGGACTGAAGCTTTCTTT. It codes for CASSYSDRGWTEAFF.

This clonotype occurred many times. This chain links TRBV6-6 with TRBJ2-5; no firm D call. Germline V lookup: CDR1 MNHNY, CDR2 SVGAGI (reference sequence). The CDR3 is 13 amino acids. Trimming removed 9 bases from V and 4 bases from J, with 15 bases in between. The CDR3 sequence is CASRKGRVETQYF. The CDR3 DNA reads as TGTGCCAGTAGAAAAGGACGGGTAGAGACCCAGTACTTC.

This chain links TRBV18 with TRBJ1-1, with a tentative D call TRBD1 (5 bases). The CDR3 has 13 amino acids. Germline V lookup: CDR1 KGHSH, CDR2 LQKENI. V was clipped by 2 bases and J by 7 bases, with 11 bases between them. The CDR3 is CASSPDGQGEAFF. For the CDR3, the DNA is TGTGCCAGCTCACCAGACGGGCAGGGTGAAGCTTTCTTT.

In its sample, this clonotype was seen many times. The CDR3, as DNA: TGCAGCGTGGACAGGGCGGAGACCCAGTACTTC. It encodes CSVDRAETQYF. The chain is built from TRBV20-1 and TRBJ2-5; 8 bases fit TRBD1. This CDR3 contains 11 residues. Germline CDR1 is DFQATT and CDR2 is SNEGSKA (reference sequence).

This clonotype turned up a few times. V gene TRBV7-2 combines with J gene TRBJ2-5; TRBD2 aligns across 12 bases. Germline loops: CDR1 SGHTA, CDR2 FQGNSA. This CDR3 has 15 residues. Unmatched junction bases numbered 5, after V lost 5 bases and J lost 4 bases. The CDR3 nucleotides read TGTGCCAGCAGCGGGACTAGCGGGTTGCGAGAGACCCAGTACTTC. This gives the protein CASSGTSGLRETQYF.

This chain connects TRBV11-3 to TRBJ2-1; 8 bases are a match to TRBD1. The CDR3 length is 15 residues. Germline V CDR1 and CDR2: SGHNT, YENEEA. The V segment lost 6 bases and the J segment 5 bases; nucleotides outside the gene matches: 9. CDR3 bases: TGTGCCAGCAGTTCCGACAGGGGTAGAGACAATGAGCAGTTCTTC. Its protein product is CASSSDRGRDNEQFF.

Points on this clonotype: One end of the junction does not line up with germline, which may come from a read error. In nucleotides, the CDR3 is TGTGCCAGTAGTGGGGGACAGAGGGCGACCGGGGAGCCGTTTTTT. Encoded protein: CASSGGQRATGEPFF. The chain links TRBV19 to TRBJ2-2; TRBD1 matches at 7 bases. CDR1 is LNHDA and CDR2 is SQIVND in the germline V gene (reference sequence). The CDR3 length is 15 residues. The full variable domain, with the rest looked up from reference TRBV19 and TRBJ2-2, is DGGITQSPKYLFRKEGQNVTLSCEQNLNHDAMYWYRQDPGQGLRLIYYSQIVNDFQKGDIAEGYSVSREKKESFPLTVTSAQKNPTAFYLCASSGGQRATGEPFFGEGSRLTVL.

This clonotype was observed a few times. The V gene is TRBV5-4, the J gene TRBJ2-5, with 16 nucleotides matching TRBD2. V was pared by 9 bases and J by 5 bases, with 7 bases of the junction left unmatched. There are 15 residues in the CDR3. Looked up from germline, CDR1 is SGHNT and CDR2 is YYREEE (reference sequence). This CDR3 reads CATGTSGGARETQYF. Here the CDR3 DNA reads TGTGCCACCGGGACTAGCGGGGGGGCACGGGAGACCCAGTACTTC.

The V and J genes are TRBV20-1 and TRBJ1-6; TRBD1 might be the D (6 bases). CDR1 and CDR2 from the germline V gene are DFQATT and SNEGSKA (reference sequence). V dropped 5 bases and J dropped 10 bases, with 30 bases sitting between them. The CDR3 consists of 18 residues. CDR3 nucleotide sequence: TGCAGTGCTGGGGGCCAAGTGGTCTGGGACGCGGCGCACTCACCCCTCCACTTT. It codes for CSAGGQVVWDAAHSPLHF.

The chain joins TRBV6-2 or TRBV6-3 to TRBJ2-6, with D tentatively TRBD2 (6 bases). From germline, CDR1 is MNHEY and CDR2 SVGEGT. This CDR3 is built from 17 residues. The V and J ends lost 6 bases and 0 bases respectively, with 15 bases between them. Here the CDR3 DNA reads TGTGCCAGCAGCGGGACTGGCGGGCTCTCTGGGGCCAACGTCCTGACTTTC. Its translation: CASSGTGGLSGANVLTF.

This clonotype was detected only once. The rearrangement joins TRBV25-1 to TRBJ1-1; no clear D gene. The CDR3 is 12 residues long. Germline V gene sequence: CDR1 MGHDK, CDR2 SYGVNS. Trimming pared 2 bases from V and 2 bases from J, leaving 3 bases between. CDR3 nucleotides: TGTGCCAGCAGTGAAATCAACACTGAAGCTTTCTTT. Residues: CASSEINTEAFF.

The chain employs TRBV9 and TRBJ1-2; D not certain. The CDR3 is 11 residues long. Trimming removed 3 bases from V and 8 bases from J, with 8 bases in between. CDR1 and CDR2 (germline): SGDLS, YYNGEE. CDR3 protein: CASSDRFGYTF. CDR3 in DNA: TGTGCCAGCAGCGACAGATTCGGCTACACCTTC.

The J gene is TRBJ2-7, the V gene TRBV7-9, with a tentative D call TRBD2 (8 bases). CDR1 is SEHNR, CDR2 FQNEAQ, per germline (reference sequence). Deletions cut 5 bases from V and 5 bases from J, with 16 bases between. The length of the CDR3 is 14 residues. CDR3 sequence: CASSRAGGQDEQYF. In DNA form, the CDR3 reads TGTGCCAGCAGCCGTGCGGGAGGACAGGACGAGCAGTACTTC.

The chain couples TRBV20-1 to TRBJ1-2, with 8 positions matching TRBD1. The CDR3 is 12 residues long. Germline-derived CDR1 and CDR2 are DFQATT and SNEGSKA (reference sequence). V lost 5 bases, J lost 3 bases, and 2 bases stayed unmatched. CDR3 in amino acids: CSASTGDYGYTF. The CDR3 region has the DNA TGCAGTGCTTCGACAGGGGACTATGGCTACACCTTC.

This clonotype appeared many times. The chain carries TRBV12-5 and TRBJ2-1, with TRBD2 matching over 11 bases. V was clipped by 0 bases and J by 3 bases; unmatched bases: 4. This CDR3 is 17 amino acids long. The germline gives CDR1 LGHNT, CDR2 FRNRAP. CDR3 nucleotide sequence: TGTGCTAGTGGTTTGGTGATAGCGGGGGGGGTCTACAATGAGCAGTTCTTC. Protein: CASGLVIAGGVYNEQFF.

Comments on this clonotype: This may be a read error: a much more frequent sequence differs by one nucleotide. The chain recombines TRBV5-1 with TRBJ2-3; possible D gene TRBD2, 5 bases. Germline CDR1 and CDR2: SGHRS and YFSETQ. Trimming removed 7 bases at V and 4 bases at J, with 16 bases between. This CDR3 has 14 amino acids. Here the CDR3 reads CASEGSGGADTQYF. The CDR3 DNA follows: TGCGCCAGCGAGGGTTCCGGTGGTGCAGATACGCAGTATTTT.

This clonotype was seen at least ten times. The rearrangement uses TRBV20-1 and TRBJ2-5; no reliable D call. The CDR3 runs to 18 residues. Trimming removed 0 bases at V and 2 bases at J, with 22 bases between. Germline V gene sequence: CDR1 DFQATT, CDR2 SNEGSKA (reference sequence). The CDR3 loop reads CSARDYRTDLGLQETQYF. CDR3 in DNA: TGCAGTGCTAGAGATTATCGGACCGACCTAGGATTACAAGAGACCCAGTACTTC.